The 17 T cell receptor beta chains in this list originate from one sample, sequenced in a study of vaccination and CD4 T cells after COVID-19. The antigens for these receptors are not known. The Oncomine TCR Beta short-read assay generated sequence data from the DNA of cultured CD4+ T cells. TCRdb re-derived calls from the PCR reads in MiXCR, one entry per CDR3 protein. In the table there are roughly 700 distinct CDR3 sequences, roughly 14% of which are singletons. As to treatment: approximately 9-day PBMC culture with coronavirus spike peptide pools or control peptides (ViraFEST assay). Gathering of the CD4+ T cells, from the unexposed donor, took place before the COVID-19 pandemic (2011-2018). What was sequenced was CD4+ T cells from blood, cultured in vitro. These receptors originate from a human donor in good health.

This clonotype is large (0.1 to 1%). The genes are TRBV6-1 and TRBJ2-5; the D gene is possibly TRBD2 (5 bases). Looked up from germline, CDR1 is MNHNS and CDR2 is SASEGT. Trimming cost V 7 bases and J 0 bases, with 12 bases left between them. The CDR3 is 14 amino acids. CDR3 coding DNA: TGTGCCAGCAAGCCAGCGGTGTACCAAGAGACCCAGTACTTC. Translating gives CASKPAVYQETQYF.

By sample share, this clonotype is large (0.1 to 1%). The chain uses TRBV19 and TRBJ1-1; maybe TRBD1 (6 bases). Germline CDR1 reads LNHDA; CDR2 reads SQIVND (reference sequence). The V end was cut by 6 bases, the J end by 1 base, with 12 bases between. CDR3 length: 14 amino acids. The CDR3 bases are TGTGCCAGTAGGGGGGGCCAATGGAACACTGAAGCTTTCTTT. This encodes CASRGGQWNTEAFF.

By frequency in the sample, this clonotype is large. The gene calls are TRBV21-1 and TRBJ2-5; the table's TRBD1 call for D was not verified on the DNA. TRBV21-1 is listed as a pseudogene. The CDR3 covers 15 residues. The CDR3 is CASSKVRDTQETQYF. CDR3 coding DNA: TGTGCCAGCAGCAAAGTGCGGGACACTCAAGAGACCCAGTACTTC.

This clonotype counts as large. The rearrangement uses TRBV20-1 and TRBJ1-2; D not resolved. Germline-derived CDR1 and CDR2 are DFQATT and SNEGSKA (reference sequence). V shed 5 bases and J shed 2 bases, with 3 bases lying between them. This CDR3 is 10 amino acids long. In DNA, the CDR3 is TGCAGTGCTGGAAACTATGGCTACACCTTC. Encoded protein: CSAGNYGYTF.

This clonotype was seen a few times. This rearrangement joins TRBV5-4 to TRBJ2-7; D may match TRBD1 or TRBD2 (5 bases each). Per germline, CDR1 SGHNT and CDR2 YYREEE (reference sequence). Between the trimmed V and J ends, which lost 4 bases and 0 bases, there was a span of 14 bases. This CDR3 comprises 15 residues. CDR3 loop: CASSPGRESSYEQYF. Here the CDR3 DNA reads TGTGCCAGCAGCCCGGGACGGGAATCCTCCTACGAGCAGTACTTC.

Points on this clonotype: A much larger clone differs by one base, so this may be a read error. The gene calls are TRBV7-2 and TRBJ1-3; D remains unclear. CDR3 length: 13 residues. Germline assignment: CDR1 SGHTA and CDR2 FQGNSA. Trimming left V 4 bases short and J 2 bases short, with 6 bases between. The CDR3 sequence is CASSSHTGNTIYF. The CDR3 bases are TGTGCCAGCAGCTCCCATACTGGAAACACCATATATTTT.

This clonotype was picked up a small number of times. The V and J genes are TRBV5-1 and TRBJ2-5, with TRBD2 matching over 10 bases. Germline V gene sequence: CDR1 SGHRS, CDR2 YFSETQ. The ends lost 4 bases at V and 6 bases at J; junction bases unmatched: 6. CDR3 length equals 14 residues. CDR3 coding DNA: TGCGCCAGCAGCGACCCTAGCGGGGGAAAGACCCAGTACTTC. Protein: CASSDPSGGKTQYF.

Sample share makes this clonotype medium-sized. The chain employs TRBV20-1 and TRBJ2-7, with 11 bases matching TRBD2. V was pared by 6 bases and J by 5 bases, with 9 bases of the junction left unmatched. Germline V gene sequence: CDR1 DFQATT, CDR2 SNEGSKA (reference sequence). The CDR3 length is 14 residues. This CDR3 reads CSASTGGLADEQYF. CDR3 DNA: TGCAGTGCCTCGACAGGGGGACTAGCGGACGAGCAGTACTTC.

This clonotype has more than one count but fewer than ten. The chain employs TRBV29-1 and TRBJ2-3; D gene unclear. Between the trimmed V and J ends, which lost 4 bases and 8 bases, there was a span of 7 bases. Germline CDR1 reads SQVTM; CDR2 reads ANQGSEA. The CDR3 totals 10 residues. The CDR3 bases are TGCAGCGTTGGTTCTTTTACGCAGTATTTT. This codes for CSVGSFTQYF.

This clonotype was seen only a few times. The chain links TRBV7-9 to TRBJ1-4, with D perhaps matching TRBD1 (5 bases). This CDR3 comprises 12 residues. Trimming left V 4 bases short and J 7 bases short, with 7 bases between. The germline V gene has CDR1 SEHNR and CDR2 FQNEAQ (reference sequence). CDR3 amino acids: CASSSRGEKLFF. The CDR3 DNA reads as TGTGCCAGCAGCTCTAGGGGTGAAAAACTGTTTTTT.

This clonotype came up a few times. This chain links TRBV12-5 with TRBJ2-3, with TRBD2 matching 9 bases. Germline V lookup: CDR1 LGHNT, CDR2 FRNRAP. This CDR3 region has 15 residues. The V and J ends lost 1 base and 5 bases, in that order; junction bases with no gene match: 4. The CDR3 DNA is TGTGCTAGTGGTTTGGGCGGGGGGGTTAAAGATACGCAGTATTTT. As protein: CASGLGGGVKDTQYF.

V is TRBV14 and J is TRBJ2-7, with a weak D call TRBD1 (5 bases). The CDR3 runs to 13 residues. In germline, CDR1 is SGHDN, CDR2 FVKESK. V was clipped by 1 base and J by 3 bases, with 7 bases between them. The chain's CDR3 is CASSQGQNYEQYF. The DNA for the CDR3 is TGTGCCAGCAGCCAAGGACAGAACTACGAGCAGTACTTC. Full variable domain (missing parts from reference TRBV14 and TRBJ2-7): EAGVTQFPSHSVIEKGQTVTLRCDPISGHDNLYWYRRVMGKEIKFLLHFVKESKQDESGMPNNRFLAERTGGTYSTLKVQPAELEDSGVYFCASSQGQNYEQYFGPGTRLTVT.

This clonotype counts as medium-sized. The chain combines TRBV28 with TRBJ2-5; a possible D gene is TRBD1 (6 bases). The V gene's germline CDR1 is MDHEN and CDR2 SYDVKM. The CDR3 totals 12 residues. Trimming cost V 7 bases and J 4 bases, with 10 bases left between them. The CDR3 DNA reads as TGTGCCAGCACAGGGGTCGGAGAGACCCAGTACTTC. Its translation: CASTGVGETQYF. Full variable domain (rest looked up from reference TRBV28 and TRBJ2-5): DVKVTQSSRYLVKRTGEKVFLECVQDMDHENMFWYRQDPGLGLRLIYFSYDVKMKEKGDIPEGYSVSREKKERFSLILESASTNQTSMYLCASTGVGETQYFGPGTRLLVL.

This clonotype ranks as hyperexpanded. The CDR3 coding sequence is TGTGCCAGCAGCTTGGGGCCCAAGGACAGAAATTATGGCTACACCTTC. As protein: CASSLGPKDRNYGYTF. The V and J genes are TRBV7-9 and TRBJ1-2, with D possibly matching TRBD1 (6 bases). Germline values: CDR1 SEHNR, CDR2 FQNEAQ (reference sequence). The germline V and J ends were trimmed by 3 bases and 5 bases, with 19 bases remaining between them. The CDR3 spans 16 residues.

This clonotype is deemed medium-sized. The chain couples TRBV2 to TRBJ2-2; 7 bases line up with TRBD2. CDR3 size: 14 residues. Germline V CDR1 and CDR2: SNHLY, FYNNEI. With V trimmed by 7 bases and J by 7 bases, 9 bases remained unmatched. The CDR3 DNA reads TGTGCCAGCACCGGGACTACTTTTGGCGGGGAGCTGTTTTTT. Translating it yields CASTGTTFGGELFF.

In its sample, this clonotype ranks as large. The rearrangement joins TRBV7-9 to TRBJ1-2; possibly TRBD1 for D (5 bases). The CDR3 covers 11 residues. Germline V gene sequence: CDR1 SEHNR, CDR2 FQNEAQ (reference sequence). The V end lost 4 bases, the J end lost 12 bases, and 12 bases lay between the germline ends. Here the CDR3 reads CASSSGRRDTF. DNA for the CDR3: TGTGCCAGCAGCTCGGGACGGCGCGACACCTTC.

In this sample, this clonotype turned up a few times. For the CDR3, the DNA is TGCGCCAGCAGCTCGGCGACTAGCAATGAGCAGTTCTTC. Translated: CASSSATSNEQFF. This chain uses TRBV5-1 with TRBJ2-1; D is perhaps TRBD2 (6 bases). Germline V CDR1 and CDR2: SGHRS, YFSETQ. Trimming shortened V by 3 bases and J by 6 bases, and 10 bases separated the two germline ends. The CDR3 sequence is 13 residues long.